The 30 T cell receptor beta chains below all came from one sample that was sequenced in a study of blood T cells in healthy people across ages. For the second PCR, which ran for about 6 to 11 cycles, a sample-barcoded 5' primer and a J-beta primer mix were used. Each CDR3 protein gets one entry after TCRdb re-called the 5' RACE reads with MiXCR. The sample shows about 590,000 distinct CDR3 sequences, approximately 30% of them seen only once. Sequencing was carried out using blood. The source of these receptors is a woman of 80 years or more in good health.

This clonotype was picked up a small number of times. V and J are TRBV7-2 and TRBJ1-6, with D perhaps matching TRBD1 (5 bases). Germline-derived CDR1 and CDR2 are SGHTA and FQGNSA. Between the trimmed V and J ends, which lost 4 bases and 8 bases, there was a span of 15 bases. There are 15 residues in the CDR3. DNA of the CDR3: TGTGCCAGCAGCTCATGGGGGGGGGTGGATTCACCCCTCCACTTT. Translating it yields CASSSWGGVDSPLHF. The whole variable domain, remainder taken from reference TRBV7-2 and TRBJ1-6, is GAGVSQSPSNKVTEKGKDVELRCDPISGHTALYWYRQSLGQGLEFLIYFQGNSAPDKSGLPSDRFSAERTGGSVSTLTIQRTQQEDSAVYLCASSSWGGVDSPLHFGNGTRLTVT.

Turning to this clonotype: Just one base apart from a much larger clone, this may be a read error. The J gene is TRBJ1-4, the V gene TRBV30; maybe TRBD1 (5 bases). This CDR3 comprises 17 residues. Germline CDR1 and CDR2: GTSNPN and SVGIG (reference sequence). CDR3 DNA: TGTGCCTGGAGTCGCCTGGGGACCGGGACGGTCAATGAAGAACTGTTTTTT. Residues: CAWSRLGTGTVNEELFF. The entire variable domain, with the rest obtained from reference TRBV30 and TRBJ1-4, is as follows: SQTIHQWPATLVQPVGSPLSLECTVEGTSNPNLYWYRQAAGRGLQLLFYSVGIGQISSEVPQNLSASRPQDRQFILSSKKLLLSDSGFYLCAWSRLGTGTVNEELFFGSGTQLSVL.

The table lists this clonotype with many counts. V and J are TRBV7-9 and TRBJ1-2; D not certain. Germline V gene lookup returns CDR1 SEHNR and CDR2 FQNEAQ (reference sequence). The CDR3 covers 14 residues. The V end was cut by 4 bases, the J end by 1 base, with 10 bases between. CDR3 nucleotide sequence: TGTGCCAGCAGCTCCCGAGCGGATAACTATGGCTACACCTTC. It yields the protein CASSSRADNYGYTF.

The chain has TRBV7-2 and TRBJ2-7, with TRBD2 matching over 12 bases. CDR3 length equals 15 residues. V shed 2 bases, J shed 6 bases, and the junction held 5 bases outside the gene matches. Germline CDR1 and CDR2: SGHTA and FQGNSA. The CDR3, as DNA: TGTGCCAGCAGCTTATTATCTAGCGGGAGGGGCGAGCAGTACTTC. Translation gives CASSLLSSGRGEQYF. The whole variable domain, remainder taken from reference TRBV7-2 and TRBJ2-7, is GAGVSQSPSNKVTEKGKDVELRCDPISGHTALYWYRQSLGQGLEFLIYFQGNSAPDKSGLPSDRFSAERTGGSVSTLTIQRTQQEDSAVYLCASSLLSSGRGEQYFGPGTRLTVT.

This clonotype was observed a few times. The CDR3 sequence is CASSRTRTEAFF. In nucleotides, the CDR3 is TGTGCCAGCAGCCGGACAAGGACTGAAGCTTTCTTT. The chain couples TRBV6-5 to TRBJ1-1, with D maybe TRBD1 (5 bases). From germline, CDR1 is MNHEY and CDR2 SVGAGI. Trimming cost V 6 bases and J 5 bases, with 10 bases left between them. The CDR3 contains 12 residues.

V and J are TRBV7-2 and TRBJ2-7; D possibly corresponds to TRBD1 (6 bases). Looked up from germline, CDR1 is SGHTA and CDR2 is FQGNSA. The V end lost 5 bases, the J end lost 3 bases, and 20 bases lay between the germline ends. CDR3 length: 16 residues. CDR3 residues: CASSPRWGTPFYEQYF. The CDR3 region has the DNA TGTGCCAGCAGCCCCCGGTGGGGGACACCGTTCTACGAGCAGTACTTC.

This clonotype was counted at least ten times. The genes are TRBV28 and TRBJ2-5; the D is unclear. This CDR3 has 14 amino acids. Germline V gene sequence: CDR1 MDHEN, CDR2 SYDVKM. Trimming stripped 1 base from V and 1 base from J, with 7 bases between. The CDR3: CASSLSQFQETQYF. Written as DNA, the CDR3 is TGTGCCAGCAGTTTATCGCAGTTCCAAGAGACCCAGTACTTC. The variable domain in full, completed from reference TRBV28 and TRBJ2-5, reads DVKVTQSSRYLVKRTGEKVFLECVQDMDHENMFWYRQDPGLGLRLIYFSYDVKMKEKGDIPEGYSVSREKKERFSLILESASTNQTSMYLCASSLSQFQETQYFGPGTRLLVL.

This clonotype was seen many times. V usage is TRBV7-2 and J usage is TRBJ1-2; the D is unclear. Trimming took 1 base from V and 5 from J, leaving 11 bases between them. The germline CDR1 and CDR2 sequences are SGHTA and FQGNSA. This CDR3 has 14 residues. CDR3: CASSLDASGYGYTF. The DNA for the CDR3 is TGTGCCAGCAGCTTAGACGCCAGTGGGTATGGCTACACCTTC.

For this clonotype: The junction departs from the called germline gene at one end, perhaps through a read error. The chain couples TRBV7-8 to TRBJ1-1, with 9 bases aligning to TRBD1. This CDR3 has 16 amino acids. Germline CDR1 and CDR2: SGHVS and FQNEAQ. CDR3 DNA sequence: TGTGCCAGCAGAACAGGGACAGGGACAAGGAACGCTGAAGCTTTCTTT. Encoded protein: CASRTGTGTRNAEAFF.

The chain has TRBV6-1 and TRBJ2-2; perhaps TRBD2 as D (5 bases). This CDR3 contains 16 residues. The V gene lost 6 bases and the J gene lost 0 bases, with 14 bases spanning the gap. Germline V gene sequence: CDR1 MNHNS, CDR2 SASEGT. The CDR3 loop reads CASRDLGKPNTGELFF. The CDR3 nucleotides are TGTGCCAGCAGAGACCTCGGGAAACCGAACACCGGGGAGCTGTTTTTT.

This clonotype was counted ten times or more. The CDR3 region has the DNA TGTGCCAGCAGCTCTGAAAGCTCCTATAATTCACCCCTCCACTTT. Residues: CASSSESSYNSPLHF. The chain has TRBV7-2 and TRBJ1-6; D ambiguous. CDR3 length: 15 residues. V gave up 4 bases and J gave up 0 bases, with 7 bases separating them. The germline gives CDR1 SGHTA, CDR2 FQGNSA.

This clonotype was seen at least ten times. One base away lies a much larger clone, so this may be a sequencing read error. The chain recombines TRBV20-1 with TRBJ2-3; D possibly corresponds to TRBD2 (5 bases). Trimming stripped 5 bases from V and 2 bases from J, with 17 bases between. The CDR3 is 15 residues long. Germline V gives CDR1 DFQATT, CDR2 SNEGSKA (reference sequence). Here the CDR3 reads CSAAPRADNTDTQYF. CDR3 bases: TGCAGTGCTGCCCCCAGAGCGGATAACACAGATACGCAGTATTTT.

The chain recombines TRBV4-1 with TRBJ1-6; possibly TRBD1 for D (6 bases). The germline V gene has CDR1 MGHRA and CDR2 YSYEKL. The CDR3 spans 16 residues. The V and J ends lost 0 bases and 10 bases respectively, with 16 bases between them. CDR3 residues: CASSQEGQGRYSPLHF. The DNA for the CDR3 is TGCGCCAGCAGCCAAGAAGGGCAGGGGCGTTACTCACCCCTCCACTTT.

This chain links TRBV21-1 with TRBJ2-1; the D call TRBD1 from the table was never checked on the DNA. TRBV21-1 is given as a pseudogene. This CDR3 spans 15 amino acids. As DNA, the CDR3 is TGTGCCAGCAGCTCCTTCGGGACCAGGACGCGTGAGCAGTTCTTC. Encoded protein: CASSSFGTRTREQFF.

Comments on this clonotype: A much larger clone differs by one base, so this may be a read error. This chain joins TRBV12-5 and TRBJ2-2; D is possibly TRBD1 or TRBD2 (5 bases each). Germline CDR1 reads LGHNT; CDR2 reads FRNRAP. The CDR3 loop spans 12 amino acids. The CDR3 region is CASGARAGERFF. DNA for the CDR3: TGTGCTAGTGGTGCCAGGGCCGGGGAGCGGTTTTTT. Looking up the rest from reference TRBV12-5 and TRBJ2-2 gives the full variable domain: DARVTQTPRHKVTEMGQEVTMRCQPILGHNTVFWYRQTMMQGLELLAYFRNRAPLDDSGMPKDRFSAEMPDATLATLKIQPSEPRDSAVYFCASGARAGERFFGEGSRLTVL.

There are many counts of this clonotype. The chain carries TRBV5-6 and TRBJ2-5, with 10 bases fitting TRBD1. The V and J ends lost 1 base and 1 base, in that order; junction bases with no gene match: 7. Germline CDR1 SGHDT, CDR2 YYEEEE. This CDR3 has 17 amino acids. Here the CDR3 reads CASSLKTGTGVQETQYF. Here the CDR3 DNA reads TGTGCCAGCAGCTTGAAAACCGGGACAGGGGTCCAAGAGACCCAGTACTTC.

This clonotype was detected many times. This sequence joins TRBV7-2 and TRBJ2-1; D possibly uses TRBD1 or TRBD2 (5 bases each). Germline loops: CDR1 SGHTA, CDR2 FQGNSA. This CDR3 is 15 amino acids long. The germline V and J ends were trimmed by 5 bases and 9 bases, with 20 bases remaining between them. CDR3 bases: TGTGCCAGCAGCCCCCCGGGACGGGGTGGCGTTGAGCAGTTCTTC. Amino acids: CASSPPGRGGVEQFF.

At least ten counts were recorded for this clonotype. The rearrangement links TRBV5-1 to TRBJ2-7; D gene unclear. V dropped 1 base and J dropped 7 bases, with 15 bases sitting between them. This CDR3 spans 14 amino acids. Germline assignment: CDR1 SGHRS and CDR2 YFSETQ. CDR3 nucleotide sequence: TGCGCCAGCAGCTTGTCGGGTGTCATTTGGGAGCAGTACTTC. This codes for CASSLSGVIWEQYF.

J is TRBJ2-7 and V is TRBV4-3, with D unclear. The tail of the sequence fits TRBJ2-5 better, so the J call may be wrong. The CDR3 is made up of 15 amino acids. From germline, CDR1 is LGHNA and CDR2 YSLEER. The CDR3, as DNA: TGCGCCAGCAGCCAAGATTATTGGCAGCAAGAGACCCAGTACTTC. The encoded protein is CASSQDYWQQETQYF.

This clonotype was seen ten or more times. The gene calls are TRBV27 and TRBJ1-5; tentative D call: TRBD1 (6 bases). The CDR3 consists of 15 residues. CDR1 and CDR2 from the germline V gene are MNHEY and SMNVEV (reference sequence). The germline V and J ends were trimmed by 6 bases and 4 bases, with 16 bases remaining between them. DNA for the CDR3: TGTGCCAGCAGCCCAGTTGAAGGGGGGAATCAGCCCCAGCATTTT. It encodes CASSPVEGGNQPQHF.

The rearrangement links TRBV9 to TRBJ1-2; 9 bases match TRBD1. After removal of 3 bases from V and 5 bases from J, the junction contained 5 bases not matched to a gene. The CDR3 consists of 14 residues. CDR1 is SGDLS, CDR2 YYNGEE, per germline. The CDR3 here is CASSAGTGLYGYTF. CDR3 DNA sequence: TGTGCCAGCAGCGCCGGGACAGGGCTATATGGCTACACCTTC.

This chain connects TRBV7-2 to TRBJ2-1, with TRBD2 matching 9 bases. The CDR3 runs to 14 residues. The V segment lost 8 bases and the J segment 5 bases; nucleotides outside the gene matches: 7. In germline, CDR1 is SGHTA, CDR2 FQGNSA. The CDR3 DNA reads as TGTGCCAGCCTCGTGACTAGCGGACACAATGAGCAGTTCTTC. Its translation: CASLVTSGHNEQFF.

This clonotype was detected many times. V usage is TRBV7-9 and J usage is TRBJ2-5; a weak D match, TRBD2 (7 bases). CDR3 length equals 17 residues. The germline CDR1 and CDR2 sequences are SEHNR and FQNEAQ (reference sequence). Trimming shortened V by 2 bases and J by 2 bases, and 18 bases separated the two germline ends. CDR3 nucleotide sequence: TGTGCCAGCAGCTTAAGCGCGGGGGCGGATCTACAAGAGACCCAGTACTTC. It specifies CASSLSAGADLQETQYF.

This clonotype was recorded a few times. As DNA, the CDR3 is TGTGCCAGCAGCCAGGTACAGGGGGGGACTGAAAAACTGTTTTTT. This codes for CASSQVQGGTEKLFF. The rearrangement uses TRBV4-2 and TRBJ1-4; 8 positions agree with TRBD1. Looked up from germline, CDR1 is LGHNA and CDR2 is YNFKEQ. V was clipped by 3 bases and J by 7 bases; unmatched bases: 7. The CDR3 is 15 amino acids.

The CDR3 coding sequence is TGTGCCAGCAGCGTAGGACAGGGAAACAATGAGCAGTTCTTC. It yields the protein CASSVGQGNNEQFF. The V gene is TRBV12-3 or TRBV12-4, the J gene TRBJ2-1; 8 bases map to TRBD1. CDR3 length: 14 residues. The V segment lost 6 bases and the J segment 5 bases; nucleotides outside the gene matches: 6.

The chain joins TRBV12-3 or TRBV12-4 to TRBJ1-5; D unclear. V was trimmed by 5 bases and J by 2 bases, leaving 7 bases between them. The CDR3 totals 13 residues. CDR3 region: CASSHPGNQPQHF. In DNA, the CDR3 is TGTGCCAGCAGTCATCCGGGCAATCAGCCCCAGCATTTT.

In this sample, this clonotype turned up a few times. The chain uses TRBV30 and TRBJ2-5, with D tentatively TRBD1 or TRBD2 (6 bases each). The ends were cut back, 1 base at V and 4 bases at J, with 10 bases in the middle. The CDR3 covers 13 residues. The germline CDR1 and CDR2 sequences are GTSNPN and SVGIG (reference sequence). CDR3 nucleotide sequence: TGTGCCTGGAGTGGGGGGGCGAGAGAGACCCAGTACTTC. It encodes CAWSGGARETQYF.

Notes on this clonotype: One base away lies a much larger clone, so this may be a sequencing read error. The chain has TRBV6-6 and TRBJ2-5; D unresolved. The CDR3 has 12 amino acids. The V gene's germline CDR1 is MNHNY and CDR2 SVGAGI (reference sequence). V was pared by 7 bases and J by 4 bases, with 10 bases between. The CDR3 region has the DNA TGTGCCAGCACCGGACGGAGAGAGACCCAGTACTTC. Its translation is CASTGRRETQYF.

V gene TRBV2 combines with J gene TRBJ2-7; D ambiguous. The V gene lost 9 bases and the J gene lost 4 bases, with 10 bases spanning the gap. This CDR3 spans 11 amino acids. Germline V gene data show CDR1 as SNHLY and CDR2 as FYNNEI. DNA of the CDR3: TGTGCCAGTCAAGGGCTATACGAGCAGTACTTC. Protein sequence: CASQGLYEQYF.

The CDR3 bases are TGCGCCAGCAGCTTGGGGGGGACTAGCAAGTCCTACAATGAGCAGTTCTTC. Amino acid sequence: CASSLGGTSKSYNEQFF. The rearrangement joins TRBV5-1 to TRBJ2-1, with 9 bases aligning to TRBD2. Germline CDR1 reads SGHRS; CDR2 reads YFSETQ. With V trimmed by 0 bases and J by 1 base, 5 bases remained unmatched. The CDR3 runs 17 residues. Based on the CDR3 plus reference TRBV5-1 and TRBJ2-1, the full variable domain is KAGVTQTPRYLIKTRGQQVTLSCSPISGHRSVSWYQQTPGQGLQFLFEYFSETQRNKGNFPGRFSGRQFSNSRSEMNVSTLELGDSALYLCASSLGGTSKSYNEQFFGPGTRLTVL.